The text below deals with one T cell receptor (beta chain). The V gene lost 3 bases and the J gene lost 6 bases, with 14 bases spanning the gap. The CDR3 extends over 14 amino acids. Germline assignment: CDR1 KGHSH and CDR2 LQKENI. The data originate from a study of shared clonotypes between healthy human individuals. The assay was immunoSEQ multiplex PCR, and TCRdb's table has in-frame clones only and misses some. The sample holds 650,000 to 750,000 clones; approximately 79% are singletons and the top ten take 1.8%. The chain combines TRBV18 with TRBJ2-5; a possible D gene is TRBD1 (5 bases). The receptor was derived from a woman between 25 and 40 years old in good health. The sample was memory CD4+ T cells sorted from blood. Described subset: CD45RA-negative fraction. This CDR3 reads CASSPTGSGKTQYF. The CDR3 DNA reads TGTGCCAGCTCACCCACGGGCTCAGGGAAGACCCAGTACTTC.